Listed below are T cell receptor beta chains from one sample, sequenced in a study of OX40 agonist ivuxolimab in advanced cancers. The assay was immunoSEQ multiplex PCR, and TCRdb's table has in-frame clones only and misses some. The sample carries roughly 34,000 clones, roughly 80% recorded once. The sequencing here drew on CD4+ or CD8+ T cells sorted from blood, taken in a trial of the OX40 agonist ivuxolimab. The receptors stem from an adult with an advanced solid tumor such as melanoma, head and neck, liver or kidney cancer. CDR3s include the opening cysteine and the closing phenylalanine or tryptophan. A D gene is named only where the DNA matches it firmly. Not every row has a clone size; where given, it reads once, few, many or a size class.

J gene | clone size | D gene | V gene | CDR3 protein | CDR3 DNA
TRBJ1-2 | NA | NA | TRBV5-5 | CASSFRITDGYTF | TGTGCCAGCAGCTTCAGAATCACGGATGGCTACACCTTC
TRBJ2-7 | once | NA | TRBV7-9 | CASSLVQTSTYEQYF | TGTGCCAGCAGCTTAGTACAGACAAGTACCTACGAGCAGTACTTC
TRBJ2-1 | few | TRBD2 | TRBV27 | CASSSSRTSINTEQFF | TGTGCCAGCAGTTCCTCCCGGACTAGCATAAACACGGAGCAGTTCTTC
TRBJ2-6 | NA | TRBD1 | TRBV5-4 | CASSTLTGVGANVLTF | TGTGCCAGCAGCACTCTGACAGGGGTCGGGGCCAACGTCCTGACTTTC
TRBJ2-5 | NA | NA | TRBV9 | CASSARPQLIQETQYF | TGTGCCAGCAGCGCTCGTCCTCAACTGATACAAGAGACCCAGTACTTC
TRBJ2-1 | NA | NA | TRBV7-3 | CASSPSAISNEQFF | TGTGCCAGCAGCCCCTCGGCCATATCCAATGAGCAGTTCTTC
TRBJ1-2 | NA | TRBD1 | TRBV7-6 | CASSPGQTNYGYTF | TGTGCCAGCAGCCCGGGACAGACTAACTATGGCTACACCTTC
TRBJ1-5 | few | TRBD1 | TRBV11-2 | CASSSLQGAIGQPQHF | TGTGCCAGCAGCTCACTGCAGGGGGCGATTGGACAGCCCCAGCATTTT
TRBJ1-4 | NA | NA | TRBV10-3 | CAISRGATNEKLFF | TGTGCCATCTCCCGGGGCGCAACTAATGAAAAACTGTTTTTT
TRBJ2-7 | NA | NA | TRBV25-1 | CASSEWGVGGADEQYF | TGTGCCAGCAGTGAATGGGGGGTAGGGGGCGCGGACGAGCAGTACTTC
TRBJ1-1 | few | TRBD1 | TRBV25-1 | CASSDETGEGTEAFF | TGTGCCAGCAGTGACGAGACAGGGGAGGGCACTGAAGCTTTCTTT
TRBJ1-2 | NA | NA | TRBV7-2 | CASSPSALSNYGYTF | TGTGCCAGCAGCCCATCGGCCCTATCTAACTATGGCTACACCTTC
TRBJ2-3 | NA | NA | TRBV29-1 | CSVVSDTQYF | TGCAGCGTTGTATCTGATACGCAGTATTTT
TRBJ1-3 | once | NA | TRBV2 | CASHWGSLSGNTIYF | TGTGCCAGCCATTGGGGCAGTCTAAGTGGAAACACCATATATTTT
TRBJ1-2 | once | NA | TRBV11-1 | CASSLVRGANYGYTF | TGTGCCAGCAGCTTAGTGAGGGGCGCTAACTATGGCTACACCTTC
TRBJ1-6 | NA | NA | TRBV19 | CASSIKEAAPLHF | TGTGCCAGTAGTATCAAGGAGGCGGCACCCCTCCACTTT
TRBJ1-4 | NA | NA | TRBV30 | CAWSNPWGTNEKLFF | TGTGCCTGGAGTAATCCCTGGGGGACTAATGAAAAACTGTTTTTT